Each of the 7 T cell receptor beta chains below was sequenced from the same sample in a study of regulatory T cells in long-lasting Graves disease. The time point denotes: newly diagnosed GD, antithyroid drugs for less than 3 months. RNA from PBMCs was the source of the TCR library. Construction of TCR beta libraries relied on iRepertoire HTBI primers and on Arm-PCR targeting CDR3 regions. TCRdb re-derived calls from the multiplex PCR reads in MiXCR, one entry per CDR3 protein. The data show 600,000 to 650,000 distinct CDR3 sequences, with roughly 15% seen just once and 15% to 20% held by the top ten. These sequences were also reported in another study, on T cells in Graves' hyperthyroidism and ophthalmopathy.

This material consisted of peripheral blood mononuclear cells (PBMCs), taken at new diagnosis, from a patient treated with antithyroid drugs. These receptors were obtained from a woman in her twenties or thirties with Graves disease.

This clonotype was found a few times. The CDR3 spells CASSRAGPRGAEQFF. For the CDR3, the DNA is TGTGCCAGCAGCCGCGCCGGTCCCCGTGGGGCTGAGCAGTTCTTC. The V gene is TRBV13, the J gene TRBJ2-1; D perhaps matches TRBD1 (5 bases). V was trimmed by 5 bases and J by 9 bases, leaving 20 bases between them. In germline, CDR1 is PRHDT, CDR2 FYEKMQ (reference sequence). The CDR3 runs 15 residues.

The V and J genes are TRBV11-2 and TRBJ2-7; D assignment may be TRBD1 or TRBD2 (5 bases each). The germline V gene encodes CDR1 SGHAT and CDR2 FQNNGV. The CDR3 runs to 15 residues. The V end lost 4 bases, the J end lost 3 bases, and 16 bases lay between the germline ends. The chain's CDR3 is CASSWDRGRGYEQYF. The CDR3 DNA follows: TGTGCCAGCAGCTGGGACCGGGGAAGGGGCTACGAGCAGTACTTC.

The rearrangement joins TRBV6-1 to TRBJ1-2; 7 bases fit TRBD1. V lost 6 bases, J lost 3 bases, and 10 bases stayed unmatched. Germline values: CDR1 MNHNS, CDR2 SASEGT. This CDR3 region has 15 residues. CDR3 residues: CASSGRTGQYYGYTF. Written as DNA, the CDR3 is TGTGCCAGCAGCGGTAGGACAGGACAATACTATGGCTACACCTTC.

This clonotype was recorded at least ten times. CDR3 bases: TGCAGCGTTGCCGGAGGTACCTACGAGCAGTACTTC. It specifies CSVAGGTYEQYF. V usage is TRBV29-1 and J usage is TRBJ2-7; maybe TRBD2 (5 bases). V lost 4 bases to trimming and J lost 2 bases, with 9 bases between them. Germline CDR1 reads SQVTM; CDR2 reads ANQGSEA. The CDR3 is 12 amino acids.

This clonotype was seen ten or more times. V usage is TRBV6-1 and J usage is TRBJ1-2; D call uncertain. With 6 bases removed from V and 5 bases from J, the gap between germline ends came to 13 bases. The CDR3 runs to 13 residues. Germline V lookup: CDR1 MNHNS, CDR2 SASEGT. This chain's CDR3 is CASRGSSGYGYTF. The CDR3 DNA is TGTGCCAGCAGGGGTTCGTCGGGATATGGCTACACCTTC.

This clonotype was seen a handful of times. This may stem from a read error, because a much larger clone lies one nucleotide away. J is TRBJ1-1 and V is TRBV6-1; D not certain. The CDR3 loop spans 13 amino acids. In germline, CDR1 is MNHNS, CDR2 SASEGT. V lost 8 bases, J lost 4 bases, and 14 bases lay in between. For the CDR3, the DNA is TGTGCCAGCGGGGTCGACGGGAGCACTGAAGCTTTCTTT. Translating it yields CASGVDGSTEAFF.

About this clonotype: Its ends do not fully match the called genes, so a read error is possible. The chain couples TRBV12-3 or TRBV12-4 to TRBJ2-4; 9 bases are shared with TRBD1. This CDR3 has 11 residues. CDR3: CASSFGDRVSF. The DNA of the CDR3 is TGTGCCAGCAGTTTCGGGGACAGGGTGTCCTTC.